This T cell receptor (beta chain) was obtained from a study of cytomegalovirus exposure and HLA in healthy donors. Overall study context: Some 200 million T cells yielded more than 90 million unique TCR beta sequences in earlier analysis. Study results and limitations: Most CMV-associated TCR beta chains appeared HLA-restricted in a later analysis. Researchers reported in a later analysis that a missense DCLRE1C variant was tied to TCR beta V- and J-gene trimming. The presence/absence work took it that sequencing depth was about the same across donors.

Points on this clone: Antigen specificity is unknown.

The PCR made use of 60 Vbeta and 13 Jbeta primers. The table came from immunoSEQ multiplex PCR; TCRdb's copy has only in-frame clones and leaves some out. Altogether roughly 160,000 clones are present, 75% being singletons, with the ten largest covering around 8%. J lost 8 bases, V lost 4 bases, and 7 bases had no gene match. CDR1 and CDR2 (germline): MNHNY, SVGAGI (reference sequence). The CDR3 is 14 residues long. The sequencing sample was made of PBMCs. The TCR comes from a woman aged 40 to 50 in good health and CMV-seropositive. The rearrangement links TRBV6-6 to TRBJ2-1, with 8 bases identical to TRBD1. CDR3 in amino acids: CASSFGQGRDEQFF. CDR3 DNA sequence: TGTGCCAGCAGTTTCGGACAGGGTCGGGATGAGCAGTTCTTC.